The clone carrying this TCR beta chain was picked up a small number of times. The antigen is unknown. This CDR3 has 16 amino acids. Germline V gene data show CDR1 as SGHNT and CDR2 as YYREEE (reference sequence). V lost 2 bases, J lost 6 bases, and 9 bases stayed unmatched. This specimen comes from a study of beta chain features in type 1 diabetes. Study information: Patients did not differ from healthy donors in age, gender or cell yield. Study results and limitations: Shortening that was moderate but significant affected the TCRB CDR3s of Type 1 diabetes patients in all four CD4+ subsets.

Since all of the isolated RNA was reverse transcribed, expressed TCRB transcripts were what got sequenced. The read count averaged approximately 3.3 million across naive, central memory and regulatory T cell samples. Generated by immunoSEQ multiplex PCR, the TCRdb table keeps only in-frame clones and is missing some. The top ten hold approximately 0.55% of the sample, which has a few hundred thousand clones, 8.5% to 10% seen once. The gene calls are TRBV5-4 and TRBJ2-2, with 8 bases lining up with TRBD1. The material sequenced was central memory CD4+ T cells from blood. This TCR was recovered from a man aged 30-40 years with type 1 diabetes. The CDR3, as DNA: TGTGCCAGCAGCTTTCGACAGGGGCGCGGAGCCGGGGAGCTGTTTTTT. As protein: CASSFRQGRGAGELFF. The full variable domain, completed using reference TRBV5-4 and TRBJ2-2, is ETGVTQSPTHLIKTRGQQVTLRCSSQSGHNTVSWYQQALGQGPQFIFQYYREEENGRGNFPPRFSGLQFPNYSSELNVNALELDDSALYLCASSFRQGRGAGELFFGEGSRLTVL.